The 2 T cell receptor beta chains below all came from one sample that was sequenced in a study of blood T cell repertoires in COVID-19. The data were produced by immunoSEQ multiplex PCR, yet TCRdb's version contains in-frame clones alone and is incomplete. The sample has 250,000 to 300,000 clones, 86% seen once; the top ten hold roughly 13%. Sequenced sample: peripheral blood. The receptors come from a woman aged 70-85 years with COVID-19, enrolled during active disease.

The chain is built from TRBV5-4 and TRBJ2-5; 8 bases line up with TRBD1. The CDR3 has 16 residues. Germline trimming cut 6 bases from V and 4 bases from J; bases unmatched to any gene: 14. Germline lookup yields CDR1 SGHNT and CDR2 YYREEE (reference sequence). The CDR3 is CASTPALTGAGETQYF. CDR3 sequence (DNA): TGTGCCAGCACCCCAGCCCTGACAGGGGCGGGAGAGACCCAGTACTTC.

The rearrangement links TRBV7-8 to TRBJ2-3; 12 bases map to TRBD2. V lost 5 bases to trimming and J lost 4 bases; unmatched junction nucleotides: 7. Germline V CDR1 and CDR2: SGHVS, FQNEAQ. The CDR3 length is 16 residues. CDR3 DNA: TGTGCCAGCAGCCCCGGACTAGCGGGGACCTCAGATACGCAGTATTTT. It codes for CASSPGLAGTSDTQYF.